The rows below give T cell receptor beta chains drawn from one sample of a study of T cells in Graves' hyperthyroidism and ophthalmopathy. TCRdb fed the multiplex PCR reads into MiXCR, producing one record per CDR3 protein. The table lists a few hundred thousand distinct CDR3 sequences, 40% to 55% of them singletons, with roughly 8.2% in the top ten. The sequenced sample was peripheral blood or thyroid tissue (not recorded which). Receptors originate from a woman aged 18-30 years with Graves' hyperthyroidism. The CDR3 runs from the conserved cysteine through the conserved F or W. The order of the fields is V gene, clone size, CDR3 length, D gene, J gene, CDR3 protein, CDR3 DNA. The D gene is left open where the match is weak. The size entry is marked missing in some rows and otherwise reads once, few, many or a size class.

v_gene: TRBV10-2; abundance: many; len: 15; d_gene: NA; j_gene: TRBJ1-3; CDR3aa: CASREQSHSGNTIYF; CDR3nt: TGCGCCAGCAGGGAACAAAGTCACTCTGGAAACACCATATATTTT
v_gene: TRBV7-3; abundance: many; len: 14; d_gene: NA; j_gene: TRBJ1-1; CDR3aa: CASSPGQVNTEAFF; CDR3nt: TGTGCCAGCAGCCCCGGGCAGGTGAACACTGAAGCTTTCTTT
v_gene: TRBV4-3; abundance: NA; len: 13; d_gene: NA; j_gene: TRBJ2-5; CDR3aa: CASSRDPRETQYF; CDR3nt: TGCGCCAGCAGCCGAGACCCGAGGGAGACCCAGTACTTC
v_gene: TRBV2; abundance: few; len: 18; d_gene: TRBD1; j_gene: TRBJ1-5; CDR3aa: CASSEDRGLLKSNQPQHF; CDR3nt: TGTGCCAGCAGTGAGGACAGGGGGCTCCTTAAGAGCAATCAGCCCCAGCATTTT
v_gene: TRBV7-3; abundance: NA; len: 13; d_gene: NA; j_gene: TRBJ1-2; CDR3aa: CASSLKAGEGYTF; CDR3nt: TGTGCCAGCAGCTTAAAAGCAGGGGAGGGCTACACCTTC
v_gene: TRBV7-2; abundance: many; len: 15; d_gene: TRBD1; j_gene: TRBJ1-2; CDR3aa: CASSLDRDSLYGYTF; CDR3nt: TGTGCCAGCAGCTTAGACCGGGACAGTCTTTATGGCTACACCTTC
v_gene: TRBV5-6; abundance: few; len: 14; d_gene: NA; j_gene: TRBJ2-5; CDR3aa: CASSFRVQEETQYF; CDR3nt: TGTGCCAGCAGCTTCAGGGTTCAGGAAGAGACCCAGTACTTC
v_gene: TRBV5-1; abundance: few; len: 15; d_gene: TRBD2; j_gene: TRBJ2-5; CDR3aa: CASSFRLAVEETQYF; CDR3nt: TGCGCCAGCAGCTTCCGACTAGCGGTAGAAGAGACCCAGTACTTC
v_gene: TRBV2; abundance: NA; len: 14; d_gene: NA; j_gene: TRBJ1-5; CDR3aa: CASSPRQYNQPQHF; CDR3nt: TGTGCCAGCAGTCCGAGACAGTACAATCAGCCCCAGCATTTT
v_gene: TRBV7-9; abundance: few; len: 14; d_gene: TRBD1; j_gene: TRBJ2-7; CDR3aa: CASSLGQGPEEQYF; CDR3nt: TGTGCCAGCAGCTTGGGACAGGGCCCGGAAGAGCAGTACTTC
v_gene: TRBV9; abundance: NA; len: 16; d_gene: TRBD2; j_gene: TRBJ2-2; CDR3aa: CASSLELAGGTGELFF; CDR3nt: TGTGCCAGCAGTTTAGAACTAGCGGGAGGCACCGGGGAGCTGTTTTTT
v_gene: TRBV20-1; abundance: NA; len: 16; d_gene: TRBD1; j_gene: TRBJ1-4; CDR3aa: CSVRDQDRGLNEKLFF; CDR3nt: TGCAGTGTTAGAGATCAGGACAGGGGGCTGAACGAAAAACTGTTTTTT
v_gene: TRBV29-1; abundance: NA; len: 12; d_gene: NA; j_gene: TRBJ2-5; CDR3aa: CSAGRVGETQYF; CDR3nt: TGCAGTGCGGGGCGAGTCGGGGAGACCCAGTACTTC
v_gene: TRBV20-1; abundance: many; len: 13; d_gene: NA; j_gene: TRBJ2-5; CDR3aa: CSAGREFGETQYF; CDR3nt: TGCAGTGCTGGACGGGAGTTCGGGGAGACCCAGTACTTC
v_gene: TRBV10-3; abundance: NA; len: 16; d_gene: NA; j_gene: TRBJ1-5; CDR3aa: CAIRATGSSSNQPQHF; CDR3nt: TGTGCCATCAGGGCAACAGGGTCTAGTAGCAATCAGCCCCAGCATTTT
v_gene: TRBV29-1; abundance: once; len: 15; d_gene: TRBD1; j_gene: TRBJ1-2; CDR3aa: CSVRGDRAAWLGYTF; CDR3nt: TGCAGCGTTAGGGGGGACAGGGCCGCCTGGCTTGGCTACACCTTC
v_gene: TRBV7-9; abundance: few; len: 16; d_gene: TRBD1; j_gene: TRBJ2-7; CDR3aa: CASSDSGTGGAYEQYF; CDR3nt: TGTGCCAGCAGCGATTCCGGGACAGGGGGCGCATACGAGCAGTACTTT
v_gene: TRBV5-8; abundance: many; len: 12; d_gene: NA; j_gene: TRBJ1-1; CDR3aa: CASSAWSGGAFF; CDR3nt: TGTGCCAGCAGCGCCTGGTCCGGCGGGGCTTTCTTT
v_gene: TRBV20-1; abundance: few; len: 16; d_gene: TRBD1; j_gene: TRBJ1-1; CDR3aa: CSALDRANTMNTEAFF; CDR3nt: TGCAGTGCGTTGGACAGGGCGAACACTATGAACACTGAAGCTTTCTTT
v_gene: TRBV10-3; abundance: NA; len: 15; d_gene: TRBD1; j_gene: TRBJ1-6; CDR3aa: CAMGQGGTGNSPLHF; CDR3nt: TGTGCCATGGGACAGGGGGGAACCGGTAATTCACCCCTCCACTTT
v_gene: TRBV29-1; abundance: NA; len: 14; d_gene: TRBD1; j_gene: TRBJ1-2; CDR3aa: CSVRGAAGGHGYTF; CDR3nt: TGCAGCGTGCGGGGTGCGGCAGGGGGCCATGGCTACACCTTC
v_gene: TRBV7-9; abundance: many; len: 13; d_gene: NA; j_gene: TRBJ1-4; CDR3aa: CASSQVGRAKLFF; CDR3nt: TGTGCCAGCAGTCAGGTTGGACGCGCAAAACTGTTTTTT
v_gene: TRBV5-1; abundance: few; len: 14; d_gene: NA; j_gene: TRBJ2-7; CDR3aa: CASSSQRATYEQYF; CDR3nt: TGCGCCAGCAGCTCTCAGCGGGCTACCTACGAGCAGTACTTC
v_gene: TRBV7-3; abundance: NA; len: 15; d_gene: NA; j_gene: TRBJ2-7; CDR3aa: CASSLDSGISYEQYF; CDR3nt: TGTGCCAGCAGCTTAGATTCCGGTATCTCCTACGAGCAGTACTTC
v_gene: TRBV2; abundance: NA; len: 16; d_gene: NA; j_gene: TRBJ1-6; CDR3aa: CASSSGGRAYNSPLHF; CDR3nt: TGTGCCAGCAGCTCGGGCGGACGGGCCTATAATTCACCCCTCCACTTT
v_gene: TRBV7-2; abundance: NA; len: 12; d_gene: NA; j_gene: TRBJ1-2; CDR3aa: CASSFEPRGYTF; CDR3nt: TGTGCCAGCAGCTTTGAGCCGCGGGGCTACACCTTC
v_gene: TRBV15; abundance: once; len: 18; d_gene: NA; j_gene: TRBJ1-5; CDR3aa: CATRPDLAGADSNQPQHF; CDR3nt: TGTGCCACCCGCCCTGACCTAGCGGGAGCGGATAGCAATCAGCCCCAGCATTTT
v_gene: TRBV20-1; abundance: NA; len: 16; d_gene: NA; j_gene: TRBJ1-4; CDR3aa: CSAYYTGFTTNEKLFF; CDR3nt: TGCAGTGCTTACTATACAGGGTTTACAACTAATGAAAAACTGTTTTTT
v_gene: TRBV7-1; abundance: NA; len: 17; d_gene: TRBD1; j_gene: TRBJ1-4; CDR3aa: CASSSPGQGGSVEKLFF; CDR3nt: TGTGCCAGCAGCTCTCCGGGACAGGGGGGTTCGGTTGAAAAACTGTTTTTT
v_gene: TRBV9; abundance: NA; len: 14; d_gene: TRBD2; j_gene: TRBJ2-5; CDR3aa: CASSQEGGHETQYF; CDR3nt: TGTGCCAGCAGCCAAGAGGGAGGGCACGAGACCCAGTACTTC
v_gene: TRBV29-1; abundance: once; len: 18; d_gene: TRBD1; j_gene: TRBJ2-7; CDR3aa: CSVDRQGLSGVISYEQYF; CDR3nt: TGCAGCGTTGATCGACAGGGGTTGAGCGGCGTGATCTCCTACGAGCAGTACTTC
v_gene: TRBV10-3; abundance: NA; len: 15; d_gene: NA; j_gene: TRBJ1-6; CDR3aa: CASSYSGGYNSPLHF; CDR3nt: TGTGCCAGCAGTTACTCGGGGGGCTATAATTCACCCCTCCACTTT
v_gene: TRBV25-1; abundance: NA; len: 16; d_gene: NA; j_gene: TRBJ1-6; CDR3aa: CASSEGGWVFGSPLHF; CDR3nt: TGTGCCAGCAGTGAAGGAGGCTGGGTGTTCGGTTCACCCCTCCACTTT
v_gene: TRBV29-1; abundance: NA; len: 11; d_gene: NA; j_gene: TRBJ1-3; CDR3aa: CSAGSGYTIYF; CDR3nt: TGCAGCGCAGGGAGTGGCTACACCATATATTTT
v_gene: TRBV9; abundance: few; len: 14; d_gene: TRBD2; j_gene: TRBJ2-7; CDR3aa: CASSQGIAGDEQYF; CDR3nt: TGTGCCAGCAGCCAAGGTATAGCGGGAGATGAGCAGTACTTC
v_gene: TRBV25-1; abundance: NA; len: 16; d_gene: TRBD1; j_gene: TRBJ2-7; CDR3aa: CASSARDSLSSYEQYF; CDR3nt: TGTGCCAGCAGTGCTCGGGACAGCCTGAGCTCCTACGAGCAGTACTTC
v_gene: TRBV7-2; abundance: NA; len: 17; d_gene: NA; j_gene: TRBJ1-2; CDR3aa: CASSFGEAGWDQHGYTF; CDR3nt: TGTGCCAGCAGCTTCGGGGAGGCCGGGTGGGATCAACATGGCTACACCTTC
v_gene: TRBV7-3; abundance: NA; len: 14; d_gene: NA; j_gene: TRBJ1-5; CDR3aa: CASSLMGGPETQHF; CDR3nt: TGTGCCAGCAGCTTAATGGGCGGGCCAGAGACCCAGCATTTT
v_gene: TRBV10-3; abundance: many; len: 16; d_gene: NA; j_gene: TRBJ2-2; CDR3aa: CAISDSSGSNTGELFF; CDR3nt: TGTGCCATCAGTGACTCATCAGGGTCGAACACCGGGGAGCTGTTTTTT
v_gene: TRBV20-1; abundance: few; len: 13; d_gene: NA; j_gene: TRBJ2-7; CDR3aa: CSVSPAGLYEQYF; CDR3nt: TGCAGTGTTAGTCCAGCGGGCCTCTACGAGCAGTACTTC
v_gene: TRBV5-1; abundance: many; len: 13; d_gene: NA; j_gene: TRBJ2-7; CDR3aa: CASSLVGLYEQYF; CDR3nt: TGCGCCAGCAGCTTGGTCGGACTCTACGAGCAGTACTTC
v_gene: TRBV11-1; abundance: few; len: 11; d_gene: NA; j_gene: TRBJ2-7; CDR3aa: CASSGSDEQYF; CDR3nt: TGTGCCAGCAGCGGGAGTGACGAGCAGTACTTC
v_gene: TRBV19; abundance: NA; len: 15; d_gene: TRBD2; j_gene: TRBJ2-2; CDR3aa: CASSPAGGPTGELFF; CDR3nt: TGTGCCAGTAGTCCAGCGGGAGGGCCAACCGGGGAGCTGTTTTTT
v_gene: TRBV7-9; abundance: few; len: 11; d_gene: NA; j_gene: TRBJ1-1; CDR3aa: CASTSDTEAFF; CDR3nt: TGTGCCAGCACTTCAGACACTGAAGCTTTCTTT
v_gene: TRBV29-1; abundance: NA; len: 14; d_gene: TRBD2; j_gene: TRBJ2-7; CDR3aa: CSAKHRDYNYEQYF; CDR3nt: TGCAGTGCTAAGCACCGGGACTACAACTACGAGCAGTACTTC
v_gene: TRBV2; abundance: NA; len: 16; d_gene: NA; j_gene: TRBJ1-2; CDR3aa: CASSYFAGTFNYGYTF; CDR3nt: TGTGCCAGCAGTTACTTTGCAGGGACCTTCAACTATGGCTACACCTTC
v_gene: TRBV5-1; abundance: once; len: 15; d_gene: NA; j_gene: TRBJ1-2; CDR3aa: CASSSSSQRGYGYTF; CDR3nt: TGCGCCAGCAGCTCGTCATCTCAGAGGGGGTATGGCTACACCTTC
v_gene: TRBV10-2; abundance: NA; len: 14; d_gene: NA; j_gene: TRBJ2-5; CDR3aa: CASSVPGRPETQYF; CDR3nt: TGCGCCAGCAGTGTCCCCGGGAGACCCGAGACCCAGTACTTC
v_gene: TRBV29-1; abundance: NA; len: 13; d_gene: NA; j_gene: TRBJ1-4; CDR3aa: CSARDGEAVKLFF; CDR3nt: TGCAGCGCCCGGGACGGAGAGGCGGTAAAACTGTTTTTT
v_gene: TRBV7-2; abundance: few; len: 13; d_gene: NA; j_gene: TRBJ2-5; CDR3aa: CASTLGGLETQYF; CDR3nt: TGTGCCAGCACCCTCGGGGGGCTGGAGACCCAGTACTTC
v_gene: TRBV5-5; abundance: NA; len: 16; d_gene: NA; j_gene: TRBJ1-2; CDR3aa: CASSSTSRATFYGYTF; CDR3nt: TGTGCCAGCAGCTCGACTTCCAGGGCCACGTTCTATGGCTACACCTTC
v_gene: TRBV25-1; abundance: many; len: 13; d_gene: NA; j_gene: TRBJ2-7; CDR3aa: CASSTYRDYEQYF; CDR3nt: TGTGCCAGCAGTACCTACAGGGACTACGAGCAGTACTTC
v_gene: TRBV7-9; abundance: NA; len: 13; d_gene: NA; j_gene: TRBJ2-5; CDR3aa: CASSLFSGETQYF; CDR3nt: TGTGCCAGCAGCTTATTCAGCGGAGAGACCCAGTACTTC
v_gene: TRBV25-1; abundance: NA; len: 13; d_gene: TRBD1; j_gene: TRBJ1-5; CDR3aa: CASSPLTGGPQHF; CDR3nt: TGTGCCAGCAGTCCTTTGACAGGGGGGCCCCAGCATTTT
v_gene: TRBV20-1; abundance: NA; len: 13; d_gene: TRBD1; j_gene: TRBJ2-7; CDR3aa: CSAPPGQENEQYF; CDR3nt: TGCAGTGCTCCCCCGGGACAGGAAAACGAGCAGTACTTC
v_gene: TRBV25-1; abundance: few; len: 15; d_gene: NA; j_gene: TRBJ1-2; CDR3aa: CASSGRGDPGDGYTF; CDR3nt: TGTGCCAGCAGTGGGCGCGGGGACCCTGGGGATGGCTACACCTTC
v_gene: TRBV11-2; abundance: NA; len: 15; d_gene: TRBD2; j_gene: TRBJ2-7; CDR3aa: CASSNGERETNEQYF; CDR3nt: TGTGCCAGCAGCAATGGTGAGCGGGAGACAAATGAGCAGTACTTC
v_gene: TRBV12-3/TRBV12-4; abundance: few; len: 14; d_gene: TRBD1; j_gene: TRBJ2-5; CDR3aa: CASSGQGVWETQYF; CDR3nt: TGTGCCAGCAGCGGCCAGGGGGTATGGGAGACCCAGTACTTC
v_gene: TRBV2; abundance: NA; len: 13; d_gene: NA; j_gene: TRBJ1-5; CDR3aa: CASSLSRDQPQHF; CDR3nt: TGTGCCAGCAGTTTATCGAGGGATCAGCCCCAGCATTTT